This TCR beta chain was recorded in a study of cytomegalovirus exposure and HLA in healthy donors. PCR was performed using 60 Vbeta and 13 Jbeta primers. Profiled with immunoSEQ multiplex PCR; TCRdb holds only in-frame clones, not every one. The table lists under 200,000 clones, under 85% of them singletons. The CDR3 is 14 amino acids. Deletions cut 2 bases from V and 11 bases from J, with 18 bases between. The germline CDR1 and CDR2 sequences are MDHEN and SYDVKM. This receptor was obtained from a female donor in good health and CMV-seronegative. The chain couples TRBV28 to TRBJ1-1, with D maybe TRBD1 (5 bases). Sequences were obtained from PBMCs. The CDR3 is CASSLSLFGDSAFF. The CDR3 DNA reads TGTGCCAGCAGTTTAAGCTTATTCGGAGACAGCGCTTTCTTT.